The 5 T cell receptor beta chains reported below all come from one sample, sequenced in a study of shared clonotypes between healthy human individuals. Here immunoSEQ multiplex PCR was the method, and the copy in TCRdb shows in-frame clones only, minus some. Of 2 million to 2.5 million clones in the sample, around 92% were seen once. Sequencing was carried out using naive CD4+ T cells from PBMCs. The subset is: CD45RA+ positively selected. These receptors all come from a man between 18 and 35 years old in good health. Some clones in this sample may be carry-over from other donors' samples.

The J gene is TRBJ2-1, the V gene TRBV4-3, with 14 positions matching TRBD2. The CDR3 has 16 amino acids. With 1 base clipped from V and 6 bases from J, the junction kept 2 bases outside the gene matches. The germline V gene encodes CDR1 LGHNA and CDR2 YSLEER. The CDR3 region has the DNA TGCGCCAGCAGCCAAGGACTAGCGGGAGGGCGCAATGAGCAGTTCTTC. Encoded protein: CASSQGLAGGRNEQFF.

In the case of this clone: The same CDR3 is also encoded by other DNA sequences in this sample. This chain uses TRBV5-1 with TRBJ2-1; D call uncertain. The CDR3 extends over 12 amino acids. The ends were cut back, 0 bases at V and 6 bases at J, with 4 bases in the middle. The germline gives CDR1 SGHRS, CDR2 YFSETQ. The CDR3 nucleotides are TGCGCCAGCAGCTTGGAGGCCAATGAGCAGTTCTTC. This codes for CASSLEANEQFF.

This clone was detected once. This chain links TRBV7-9 with TRBJ2-7; 7 bases match TRBD2. The germline gives CDR1 SEHNR, CDR2 FQNEAQ (reference sequence). The V gene end was trimmed by 3 bases and the J gene end by 5 bases; junction bases not matched to a gene: 7. The CDR3 is 14 residues long. In DNA, the CDR3 is TGTGCCAGCAGCTTCGGCGGGAGATCCGACGAGCAGTACTTC. Translating it yields CASSFGGRSDEQYF.

This rearrangement joins TRBV11-2 to TRBJ1-1; perhaps TRBD1 as D (6 bases). The CDR3 is 15 amino acids. The germline gives CDR1 SGHAT, CDR2 FQNNGV. The germline V and J ends were trimmed by 2 bases and 4 bases, with 14 bases remaining between them. CDR3 sequence (DNA): TGTGCCAGCAGCTTATCAGGGACACTCGGCACTGAAGCTTTCTTT. It specifies CASSLSGTLGTEAFF.

The gene calls are TRBV6-5 and TRBJ2-5; perhaps TRBD2 as D (6 bases). Germline V gene data show CDR1 as MNHEY and CDR2 as SVGAGI. The CDR3 extends over 14 amino acids. V lost 8 bases, J lost 2 bases, and 15 bases lay in between. The CDR3 DNA reads as TGTGCCAGCCGCTACGGGAGAGGGCAAGAGACCCAGTACTTC. Its protein product is CASRYGRGQETQYF.